This is a list of T cell receptor beta chains from one sample in a study of regulatory T cells in long-lasting Graves disease. Via MiXCR, TCRdb re-called the multiplex PCR reads, giving one row per CDR3 protein. The sample consists of fewer than 400,000 distinct CDR3 sequences, around a fifth of them appearing once. The sequencing here drew on peripheral blood mononuclear cells (PBMCs), taken when the disease was refractory, from a patient treated with antithyroid drugs. These receptor sequences come from a female donor with Graves disease. Each CDR3 is given with its conserved first and last residue. D genes are given only for firm matches. Where a row states a size, it is once, few, many or the class of an expanded clone; other rows omit it.

v_call: TRBV5-6
j_call: TRBJ1-4
cdr3_length: 14
clone_size: few
d_call: NA
cdr3_nt: TGTGCCAGCAGCTTGGAGGGCGCTGATGAAAAACTGTTTTTT
cdr3_aa: CASSLEGADEKLFF

v_call: TRBV7-8
j_call: TRBJ2-5
cdr3_length: 13
clone_size: few
d_call: NA
cdr3_nt: TGTGCCAGCAGCACCAGGGTAGAGGAGACCCAGTACTTC
cdr3_aa: CASSTRVEETQYF

v_call: TRBV5-4
j_call: TRBJ1-1
cdr3_length: 14
clone_size: NA
d_call: NA
cdr3_nt: TGTGCCAGCAGCTGGAACAGCAGGAACACTGAAGCTTTCTTT
cdr3_aa: CASSWNSRNTEAFF

v_call: TRBV18
j_call: TRBJ1-5
cdr3_length: 12
clone_size: many
d_call: NA
cdr3_nt: TGTGCCAGCTCACCTAACAATCAGCCCCAGCATTTT
cdr3_aa: CASSPNNQPQHF

v_call: TRBV12-3/TRBV12-4
j_call: TRBJ1-3
cdr3_length: 16
clone_size: many
d_call: NA
cdr3_nt: TGTGCCAGCAGTACGACAAGCCTAGTCTCTGGAAACACCATATATTTT
cdr3_aa: CASSTTSLVSGNTIYF

v_call: TRBV2
j_call: TRBJ2-2
cdr3_length: 16
clone_size: NA
d_call: TRBD2
cdr3_nt: TGTGCCAGCAGTGAGGGGGGACTAGCGGGAACCGGGGAGCTGTTTTTT
cdr3_aa: CASSEGGLAGTGELFF

v_call: TRBV18
j_call: TRBJ2-7
cdr3_length: 15
clone_size: few
d_call: TRBD2
cdr3_nt: TGTGCCAGCTCACCACGGACTAGCGGAATCTACGAGCAGTACTTC
cdr3_aa: CASSPRTSGIYEQYF

v_call: TRBV12-3/TRBV12-4
j_call: TRBJ2-5
cdr3_length: 14
clone_size: many
d_call: NA
cdr3_nt: TGTGCCAGCAGTCAAAGCGTGGGGCAGGGGACCCAGTACTTC
cdr3_aa: CASSQSVGQGTQYF

v_call: TRBV19
j_call: TRBJ1-4
cdr3_length: 17
clone_size: once
d_call: NA
cdr3_nt: TGTGCCAGTAGTATAGATCGAGGGGGGCCGGGCTATGAAAAACTGTTTTTT
cdr3_aa: CASSIDRGGPGYEKLFF

v_call: TRBV30
j_call: TRBJ1-1
cdr3_length: 11
clone_size: many
d_call: NA
cdr3_nt: TGTGCCTGGACCCAGGGCATTCGGGCTTTCTTT
cdr3_aa: CAWTQGIRAFF

v_call: TRBV27
j_call: TRBJ1-2
cdr3_length: 13
clone_size: many
d_call: TRBD1
cdr3_nt: TGTGCCAGCACCGACGGGACAGGGGAAGGCTACACCTTC
cdr3_aa: CASTDGTGEGYTF

v_call: TRBV7-9
j_call: TRBJ2-1
cdr3_length: 16
clone_size: few
d_call: TRBD2
cdr3_nt: TGTGCCAGCAGCTTAGGTCCGGGACTAGCGTACAATGAGCAGTTCTTC
cdr3_aa: CASSLGPGLAYNEQFF

v_call: TRBV19
j_call: TRBJ1-2
cdr3_length: 15
clone_size: few
d_call: NA
cdr3_nt: TGTGCCAGTACCTTAATGCATACTCCTAACTATGGCTACACCTTC
cdr3_aa: CASTLMHTPNYGYTF

v_call: TRBV18
j_call: TRBJ1-3
cdr3_length: 14
clone_size: NA
d_call: TRBD1
cdr3_nt: TGTGCCAGCTCGATGGACAGGGCTGGAAACACCATATATTTT
cdr3_aa: CASSMDRAGNTIYF

v_call: TRBV27
j_call: TRBJ2-2
cdr3_length: 17
clone_size: NA
d_call: TRBD2
cdr3_nt: TGTGCCAGCAGTTCCTCGGGGGGGGTACTGGTCACCGGGGAGCTGTTTTTT
cdr3_aa: CASSSSGGVLVTGELFF

v_call: TRBV6-5
j_call: TRBJ2-7
cdr3_length: 15
clone_size: many
d_call: TRBD1
cdr3_nt: TGTGCCAGCAGTTACGACCCCGACAGGGCCTACGAGCAGTACTTC
cdr3_aa: CASSYDPDRAYEQYF

v_call: TRBV20-1
j_call: TRBJ2-7
cdr3_length: 14
clone_size: many
d_call: TRBD1
cdr3_nt: TGCAGTGCCCTCCGACAGGGGACTTCCCACGAGCAGTACTTC
cdr3_aa: CSALRQGTSHEQYF

v_call: TRBV12-3/TRBV12-4
j_call: TRBJ2-7
cdr3_length: 19
clone_size: many
d_call: NA
cdr3_nt: TGTGCCAGCAGTTTAATGGTGGGGATGGGAGATCAGAACTCCTACGAGCAGTACTTC
cdr3_aa: CASSLMVGMGDQNSYEQYF

v_call: TRBV3-1
j_call: TRBJ2-5
cdr3_length: 15
clone_size: many
d_call: NA
cdr3_nt: TGTGCCAGCAGCCAAGGTTTCCTAGCCCAAGAGACCCAGTACTTC
cdr3_aa: CASSQGFLAQETQYF

v_call: TRBV13
j_call: TRBJ2-7
cdr3_length: 16
clone_size: few
d_call: TRBD2
cdr3_nt: TGTGCCAGCAGCTTACGGGGGGGGACTAGCGTCTACGAGCAGTACTTC
cdr3_aa: CASSLRGGTSVYEQYF

v_call: TRBV29-1
j_call: TRBJ1-2
cdr3_length: 13
clone_size: NA
d_call: TRBD1
cdr3_nt: TGCAGCGTAGGGACAGGGACGAACTATGGCTACACCTTC
cdr3_aa: CSVGTGTNYGYTF

v_call: TRBV2
j_call: TRBJ2-7
cdr3_length: 15
clone_size: many
d_call: TRBD2
cdr3_nt: TGTGCCAGCAGTGGCGTGGCTAGCGGCCTCTACGAGCAGTACTTC
cdr3_aa: CASSGVASGLYEQYF

v_call: TRBV27
j_call: TRBJ2-2
cdr3_length: 14
clone_size: few
d_call: TRBD2
cdr3_nt: TGTGCCAGTCGACTAGCGGGAGGATCGGGGGAGCTGTTTTTT
cdr3_aa: CASRLAGGSGELFF

v_call: TRBV2
j_call: TRBJ1-1
cdr3_length: 13
clone_size: many
d_call: NA
cdr3_nt: TGTGCCAGCAGCTTGGGGCTGTACACTGAAGCTTTCTTT
cdr3_aa: CASSLGLYTEAFF

v_call: TRBV7-2
j_call: TRBJ2-2
cdr3_length: 15
clone_size: NA
d_call: TRBD2
cdr3_nt: TGTGCCAGCAGCTCCGCGGGAGGGGTCACCGGGGAGCTGTTTTTT
cdr3_aa: CASSSAGGVTGELFF

v_call: TRBV6-9
j_call: TRBJ1-5
cdr3_length: 13
clone_size: few
d_call: NA
cdr3_nt: TGTGCCAGCAGTTACGGGGGAAGCCAGCCCCAGCATTTT
cdr3_aa: CASSYGGSQPQHF

v_call: TRBV9
j_call: TRBJ2-7
cdr3_length: 15
clone_size: NA
d_call: NA
cdr3_nt: TGTGCCAGCAGCGTAGGATCGGGCGTACCCTACGAGCAGTACTTC
cdr3_aa: CASSVGSGVPYEQYF